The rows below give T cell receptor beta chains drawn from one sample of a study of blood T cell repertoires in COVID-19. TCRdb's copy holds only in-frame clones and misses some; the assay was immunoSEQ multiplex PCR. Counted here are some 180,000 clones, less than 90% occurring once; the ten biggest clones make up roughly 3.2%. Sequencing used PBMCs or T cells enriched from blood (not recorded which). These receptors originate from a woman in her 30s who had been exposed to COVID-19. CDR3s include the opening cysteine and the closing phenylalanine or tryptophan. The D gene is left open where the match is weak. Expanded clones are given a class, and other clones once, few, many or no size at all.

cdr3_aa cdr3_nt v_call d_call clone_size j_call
CASAGGPLADTQYF TGTGCCTCAGCGGGGGGGCCTCTTGCAGATACGCAGTATTTT TRBV30 TRBD2 - TRBJ2-3
CASSAGADTQYF TGTGCCAGCAGCGCCGGGGCAGATACGCAGTATTTT TRBV6-5 - - TRBJ2-3
CASSPGTGGSNQPQHF TGTGCCAGCAGCCCCGGGACAGGGGGGAGCAATCAGCCCCAGCATTTT TRBV6-2/TRBV6-3 TRBD1 - TRBJ1-5
CASTRQSGNQPQHF TGTGCCAGTACGAGGCAGTCGGGCAATCAGCCCCAGCATTTT TRBV19 - - TRBJ1-5
CASSLTGSIYEQYF TGTGCCAGTAGTTTGACAGGGTCAATCTACGAGCAGTACTTC TRBV19 TRBD1 - TRBJ2-7
CATSRIPIRTVSNYGYTF TGTGCCACCAGCAGAATCCCGATTAGGACAGTTTCTAACTATGGCTACACCTTC TRBV15 - - TRBJ1-2
CASSPPGANVLTF TGTGCCAGTAGCCCCCCGGGGGCCAACGTCCTGACTTTC TRBV19 - - TRBJ2-6
CATSDRGLNTEAFF TGTGCCACCTCGGACAGGGGCCTGAACACTGAAGCTTTCTTT TRBV7-7 TRBD1 once TRBJ1-1
CAWSGYPRGVDSPLHF TGTGCCTGGAGTGGGTACCCGCGGGGGGTCGATTCACCCCTCCACTTT TRBV30 - - TRBJ1-6
CASSQETGGRETQYF TGTGCCAGCAGCCAGGAGACAGGGGGCCGGGAGACCCAGTACTTC TRBV7-9 TRBD1 - TRBJ2-5